These 30 T cell receptor beta chains share one sample of origin, sequenced in a study of technical replicates of blood from a handful of donors. TCRdb keeps only in-frame clones here, not all; method: immunoSEQ multiplex PCR. Counted here are more than 65,000 clones, about nine tenths occurring once; the ten biggest clones make up about 0.38%. The sequenced material came from T cells isolated from PBMCs. These receptors were taken from a human donor in good health.

The chain combines TRBV10-2 with TRBJ1-1; D is ambiguous. Germline CDR1 WSHSY, CDR2 SAAADI. V lost 0 bases, J lost 1 base, and 3 bases lay in between. The CDR3 runs 13 residues. The CDR3 bases are TGCGCCAGCAGTGAGTCTCGGAACACTGAAGCTTTCTTT. This gives the protein CASSESRNTEAFF.

The rearrangement links TRBV5-1 to TRBJ1-1; the D gene is possibly TRBD1 (5 bases). The V gene lost 4 bases and the J gene lost 2 bases, with 9 bases spanning the gap. Germline-derived CDR1 and CDR2 are SGHRS and YFSETQ. CDR3 length: 13 amino acids. The CDR3 reads CASSPRTNTEAFF. The DNA for the CDR3 is TGCGCCAGCAGCCCGCGGACAAACACTGAAGCTTTCTTT. The whole variable domain, remainder taken from reference TRBV5-1 and TRBJ1-1, is KAGVTQTPRYLIKTRGQQVTLSCSPISGHRSVSWYQQTPGQGLQFLFEYFSETQRNKGNFPGRFSGRQFSNSRSEMNVSTLELGDSALYLCASSPRTNTEAFFGQGTRLTVV.

This chain uses TRBV7-9 with TRBJ1-2; 9 nucleotides match TRBD1. The germline CDR1 and CDR2 sequences are SEHNR and FQNEAQ (reference sequence). This CDR3 contains 16 residues. Trimming at V came to 2 bases and at J to 5 bases, leaving 9 bases not matched to a gene. The CDR3 DNA follows: TGTGCCAGCAGCTTAAGCCGGGACAGGGCAGGGTATGGCTACACCTTC. Amino acid sequence: CASSLSRDRAGYGYTF.

V gene TRBV7-2 combines with J gene TRBJ1-1, with D unclear. The V end lost 2 bases, the J end lost 1 base, and 14 bases lay between the germline ends. From germline, CDR1 is SGHTA and CDR2 FQGNSA. This CDR3 spans 16 amino acids. The chain's CDR3 is CASSLFTFQENTEAFF. The CDR3 coding sequence is TGTGCCAGCAGCTTATTTACTTTCCAGGAGAACACTGAAGCTTTCTTT.

The chain couples TRBV9 to TRBJ2-7; 9 nucleotides align to TRBD2. This CDR3 is 15 amino acids long. Trimming at V came to 0 bases and at J to 2 bases, leaving 3 bases not matched to a gene. Germline CDR1 is SGDLS and CDR2 is YYNGEE. The CDR3 loop is CASSVGSGRPYEQYF. The DNA for the CDR3 is TGTGCCAGCAGCGTAGGTAGCGGGAGACCCTACGAGCAGTACTTC. Full variable domain (rest looked up from reference TRBV9 and TRBJ2-7): DSGVTQTPKHLITATGQRVTLRCSPRSGDLSVYWYQQSLDQGLQFLIQYYNGEERAKGNILERFSAQQFPDLHSELNLSSLELGDSALYFCASSVGSGRPYEQYFGPGTRLTVT.

This clone was picked up a small number of times. V and J are TRBV28 and TRBJ2-2; D is perhaps TRBD2 (5 bases). The length of the CDR3 is 15 residues. V was trimmed by 6 bases and J by 4 bases, leaving 15 bases between them. Germline loops: CDR1 MDHEN, CDR2 SYDVKM. CDR3 coding DNA: TGTGCCAGCAGATATAAAGTGGGGAGCACCGGGGAGCTGTTTTTT. This codes for CASRYKVGSTGELFF.

This clone turned up a few times. The rearrangement joins TRBV18 to TRBJ2-2, with 10 bases aligning to TRBD2. The CDR3 is 16 amino acids. Germline V gene sequence: CDR1 KGHSH, CDR2 LQKENI. Losses at the gene ends were 2 bases for V and 6 bases for J; bases not matched to a gene: 6. CDR3 DNA: TGTGCCAGCTCACCATACGCTAGCGGGAGAGCCGGGGAGCTGTTTTTT. It specifies CASSPYASGRAGELFF.

The rearrangement links TRBV7-2 to TRBJ1-2; D call uncertain. The germline V gene encodes CDR1 SGHTA and CDR2 FQGNSA. This CDR3 is 15 amino acids long. Trimming took off 7 bases at V and 5 bases at J, with 20 bases between the two ends. CDR3 DNA: TGTGCCAGCATCCTTCCGAGAGCGGGTATATATGGCTACACCTTC. Its translation is CASILPRAGIYGYTF.

This sequence joins TRBV19 and TRBJ2-1; no clear D gene. V was trimmed by 2 bases and J by 0 bases, leaving 14 bases between them. The germline CDR1 and CDR2 sequences are LNHDA and SQIVND (reference sequence). The CDR3 extends over 17 amino acids. The CDR3 protein is CASSILIAFSSYNEQFF. For the CDR3, the DNA is TGTGCCAGTAGTATACTCATAGCTTTCAGCTCCTACAATGAGCAGTTCTTC.

J is TRBJ2-7 and V is TRBV27; D possibly corresponds to TRBD2 (5 bases). V was shortened by 6 bases and J by 3 bases, with 12 bases between the two germline ends. The germline gives CDR1 MNHEY, CDR2 SMNVEV (reference sequence). The CDR3 loop spans 13 amino acids. The CDR3 nucleotides are TGTGCCAGCAGCGTAACACGGGGCTACGAGCAGTACTTC. As protein: CASSVTRGYEQYF.

V and J are TRBV9 and TRBJ2-1; 9 bases fit TRBD2. Germline CDR1 is SGDLS and CDR2 is YYNGEE. The CDR3 covers 14 residues. V trimming: 2 bases; J trimming: 5 bases; junction bases outside the gene matches: 2. Here the CDR3 reads CASSVSGSNNEQFF. CDR3 nucleotide sequence: TGTGCCAGCAGCGTTAGCGGGAGCAACAATGAGCAGTTCTTC.

The chain employs TRBV7-9 and TRBJ2-5; TRBD2 matches at 8 bases. There are 14 residues in the CDR3. Losses at the gene ends were 4 bases for V and 5 bases for J; bases not matched to a gene: 6. Germline V gives CDR1 SEHNR, CDR2 FQNEAQ (reference sequence). This CDR3 is CASSSPAGAETQYF. CDR3 sequence (DNA): TGTGCCAGCAGCTCACCAGCGGGAGCGGAGACCCAGTACTTC.

The chain employs TRBV2 and TRBJ1-3, with TRBD1 matching 8 bases. The length of the CDR3 is 13 residues. Germline loops: CDR1 SNHLY, CDR2 FYNNEI. With V trimmed by 8 bases and J by 6 bases, 6 bases remained unmatched. CDR3 coding DNA: TGTGCCAGCTTTGGACAGGGTCAAAACACCATATATTTT. Translated: CASFGQGQNTIYF.

The rearrangement joins TRBV12-5 to TRBJ2-7; 8 bases are a match to TRBD2. The CDR3 has 19 amino acids. CDR1 and CDR2 from the germline V gene are LGHNT and FRNRAP. V trimming: 2 bases; J trimming: 2 bases; junction bases outside the gene matches: 17. CDR3 protein: CASGLIVWVAGGGPYEQYF. CDR3 sequence (DNA): TGTGCTAGTGGTTTGATAGTCTGGGTTGCGGGAGGTGGCCCCTACGAGCAGTACTTC.

This chain uses TRBV27 with TRBJ2-7, with 8 bases identical to TRBD2. The V gene's germline CDR1 is MNHEY and CDR2 SMNVEV (reference sequence). Trimming removed 2 bases from V and 2 bases from J; junction bases left unmatched: 5. The CDR3 extends over 15 amino acids. This chain's CDR3 is CASSLRGLAAYEQYF. CDR3 bases: TGTGCCAGCAGTTTACGAGGACTAGCCGCCTACGAGCAGTACTTC.

The chain couples TRBV5-1 to TRBJ2-1; TRBD2 is a possible D gene (5 bases). V lost 0 bases and J lost 6, with 10 bases in between. This CDR3 region has 14 residues. Germline assignment: CDR1 SGHRS and CDR2 YFSETQ. CDR3 loop: CASSLALGGNEQFF. The CDR3 nucleotides are TGCGCCAGCAGCTTGGCCCTAGGAGGCAATGAGCAGTTCTTC.

The chain combines TRBV27 with TRBJ2-5, with a possible D match to TRBD2 (5 bases). V was cut by 1 base and J by 5 bases, with 14 bases left in between. CDR1 is MNHEY, CDR2 SMNVEV, per germline (reference sequence). This CDR3 has 15 residues. Written as DNA, the CDR3 is TGTGCCAGCAGTTTATTTCGGACCACGGGGGAGACCCAGTACTTC. This codes for CASSLFRTTGETQYF.

The V and J genes are TRBV5-1 and TRBJ2-5; 11 nucleotides align to TRBD2. The trim removed 4 bases at V and 4 bases at J, leaving 6 bases unmatched. The germline gives CDR1 SGHRS, CDR2 YFSETQ. This CDR3 is built from 15 residues. CDR3 bases: TGCGCCAGCAGCGTAGCGGGAGGGCCTGCAGAGACCCAGTACTTC. Translation gives CASSVAGGPAETQYF.

The chain has TRBV20-1 and TRBJ1-1; TRBD1 is a possible D gene (5 bases). Germline V gene lookup returns CDR1 DFQATT and CDR2 SNEGSKA (reference sequence). This CDR3 contains 10 residues. The V and J ends lost 2 bases and 8 bases respectively, with 6 bases between them. DNA for the CDR3: TGCAGTGCTAGATCAGGGGAAGCTTTCTTT. Translating gives CSARSGEAFF.

This chain uses TRBV11-3 with TRBJ2-3, with 9 positions matching TRBD2. J was trimmed by 3 bases and V by 5 bases; bases with no gene match: 6. Germline V gene lookup returns CDR1 SGHNT and CDR2 YENEEA. The CDR3 contains 15 residues. CDR3 sequence: CASSRSGGVTDTQYF. As DNA, the CDR3 is TGTGCCAGCAGCCGTAGCGGGGGTGTAACAGATACGCAGTATTTT. The whole variable domain, remainder taken from reference TRBV11-3 and TRBJ2-3, is EAGVVQSPRYKIIEKKQPVAFWCNPISGHNTLYWYLQNLGQGPELLIRYENEEAVDDSQLPKDRFSAERLKGVDSTLKIQPAELGDSAVYLCASSRSGGVTDTQYFGPGTRLTVL.

This clone occurred once. The chain links TRBV30 to TRBJ2-1; 7 positions match TRBD2. The V and J ends lost 1 base and 7 bases, in that order; junction bases with no gene match: 7. This CDR3 has 14 residues. From germline, CDR1 is GTSNPN and CDR2 SVGIG (reference sequence). DNA for the CDR3: TGTGCCTGGAGTGACGGGGAGGGAAAGAATGAGCAGTTCTTC. It translates to CAWSDGEGKNEQFF.

J is TRBJ2-2 and V is TRBV11-2, with 11 positions matching TRBD2. The CDR3 extends over 16 amino acids. Germline V lookup: CDR1 SGHAT, CDR2 FQNNGV. Losses at the gene ends were 4 bases for V and 4 bases for J; bases not matched to a gene: 5. The DNA of the CDR3 is TGTGCCAGCAGCTGGGGAACTAGCGGGAGCACCGGGGAGCTGTTTTTT. This encodes CASSWGTSGSTGELFF.

The gene calls are TRBV28 and TRBJ2-5; TRBD2 agrees at 7 bases. CDR1 and CDR2 (germline): MDHEN, SYDVKM. CDR3 length: 14 amino acids. With V trimmed by 6 bases and J by 4 bases, 8 bases remained unmatched. This CDR3 reads CASSSGGRGETQYF. Written as DNA, the CDR3 is TGTGCCAGCAGCTCGGGCGGGAGAGGAGAGACCCAGTACTTC.

This chain uses TRBV15 with TRBJ2-7; 7 nucleotides match TRBD1. The germline V gene has CDR1 LNHNV and CDR2 YYDKDF (reference sequence). The CDR3 extends over 15 amino acids. After removal of 1 base from V and 3 bases from J, the junction contained 6 bases not matched to a gene. Written as DNA, the CDR3 is TGTGCCACCAGCAGAGCCGGGGCAGGGGGCTACGAGCAGTACTTC. Translation gives CATSRAGAGGYEQYF.

The rearrangement joins TRBV29-1 to TRBJ2-7, with 11 bases identical to TRBD2. Per germline, CDR1 SQVTM and CDR2 ANQGSEA. Losses at the gene ends were 0 bases for V and 6 bases for J; bases not matched to a gene: 7. The CDR3 extends over 15 amino acids. The CDR3 here is CSVEDPSGRMAEQYF. CDR3 in DNA: TGCAGCGTTGAAGACCCTAGCGGGAGGATGGCCGAGCAGTACTTC.

In this sample, this clone turned up once. The rearrangement uses TRBV6-5 and TRBJ1-1, with a possible D match to TRBD1 (6 bases). CDR1 and CDR2 (germline): MNHEY, SVGAGI. The ends were cut back, 4 bases at V and 2 bases at J, with 14 bases in the middle. This CDR3 is 15 amino acids long. DNA for the CDR3: TGTGCCAGCAGTTCCCGACAGGACGGAAACACTGAAGCTTTCTTT. Residues: CASSSRQDGNTEAFF.

CDR3 loop: CSVGQGSSYEQYF. The CDR3 nucleotides read TGCAGCGTTGGTCAGGGGTCGTCCTACGAGCAGTACTTC. V is TRBV29-1 and J is TRBJ2-7; the D gene is possibly TRBD1 (6 bases). Trimming took off 4 bases at V and 1 base at J, with 11 bases between the two ends. This CDR3 has 13 residues. Germline CDR1 is SQVTM and CDR2 is ANQGSEA.

The CDR3: CASSQEGTGRAEAFF. The CDR3 DNA follows: TGTGCCAGCAGCCAAGAAGGGACAGGGCGAGCTGAAGCTTTCTTT. V usage is TRBV11-3 and J usage is TRBJ1-1; TRBD1 matches 9 bases. V lost 5 bases, J lost 6 bases, and 10 bases stayed unmatched. There are 15 residues in the CDR3. Germline V gene sequence: CDR1 SGHNT, CDR2 YENEEA.

The gene calls are TRBV6-5 and TRBJ2-7, with TRBD2 identical over 8 bases. Germline CDR1 MNHEY, CDR2 SVGAGI. The CDR3 has 13 amino acids. The V segment lost 7 bases and the J segment 0 bases; nucleotides outside the gene matches: 2. CDR3 bases: TGTGCCAGCATGGGGACTAGCTCCTACGAGCAGTACTTC. Translation: CASMGTSSYEQYF.

The chain uses TRBV4-3 and TRBJ2-3; perhaps TRBD2 as D (6 bases). From germline, CDR1 is LGHNA and CDR2 YSLEER. The V gene lost 1 base and the J gene lost 5 bases, with 13 bases spanning the gap. The CDR3 spans 15 residues. CDR3 coding DNA: TGCGCCAGCAGCCAAGGGGGGGAGGTCGGAGATACGCAGTATTTT. Protein sequence: CASSQGGEVGDTQYF.